These T cell receptor beta chains were read from a single sample in a study of T cells after yellow fever vaccination. Using its own MiXCR run on the 5' RACE reads, TCRdb lists one record per CDR3 protein. The data hold 250,000 to 300,000 distinct CDR3 sequences, with roughly 5% observed a single time. Sample: CD4+ T cells sorted from PBMCs, taken on the day of the yellow fever booster vaccination. The receptor set was obtained from a man aged 18 to 35 who received the YFV17D yellow fever vaccine. CDR3s include the opening cysteine and the closing phenylalanine or tryptophan. Each record gives: J gene, D gene, clone size, V gene, CDR3 DNA, CDR3 protein. D genes are given only for firm matches. Rows may omit the clone size; those that give it use once, few, many or a size class.

TRBJ2-1,TRBD1,-,TRBV19,TGTGCCAGTACCCCCGGGACAGGGGGCAATGAGCAGTTCTTC,CASTPGTGGNEQFF
TRBJ2-4,-,few,TRBV19,TGTGCCAGTAGTGGTGGTGGGGCCAAAAACATTCAGTACTTC,CASSGGGAKNIQYF
TRBJ1-2,-,few,TRBV10-3,TGTGCCATCAGTGAGTGGCCTGCAGGAGGCTACACCTTC,CAISEWPAGGYTF
TRBJ2-7,TRBD2,-,TRBV20-1,TGCAGTGCTAGAGGGACTAGCGGGGGGGTACCGTACTTC,CSARGTSGGVPYF
TRBJ1-1,TRBD1,-,TRBV19,TGTGCCAGTAGTAGGAGGGGACAGGGGGGCCGCACTGAAGCTTTCTTT,CASSRRGQGGRTEAFF
TRBJ1-6,-,few,TRBV7-8,TGTGCCAGCAGGTACCTTGCCCAGAGTAATTCACCCCTCCACTTT,CASRYLAQSNSPLHF
TRBJ2-2,-,few,TRBV30,TGTGCCTGGGCCAGGGCGTTTGCCGGGGAGCTGTTTTTT,CAWARAFAGELFF
TRBJ2-1,-,few,TRBV10-3,TGTGCCATCGGTCTCCTCATGAATGAGCAGTTCTTC,CAIGLLMNEQFF
TRBJ2-5,-,-,TRBV11-2,TGTGCCACCCGTCGGCTGCTTGATCAAGAGACCCAGTACTTC,CATRRLLDQETQYF
TRBJ2-1,TRBD1,few,TRBV20-1,TGCAGTGCTAGAGATTCAAACAGGGGGAGCTCCTACAATGAGCAGTTCTTC,CSARDSNRGSSYNEQFF
TRBJ2-7,-,few,TRBV7-9,TGTGCCAGCAGCACAACCAGCTCCTACGAGCAGTACTTC,CASSTTSSYEQYF
TRBJ2-5,-,many,TRBV10-3,TGTGCCATCAGTGAGTCGATCCAGGGAGAGACCCAGTACTTC,CAISESIQGETQYF
TRBJ2-5,TRBD2,few,TRBV20-1,TGCAGTGCTCAATTAGATCGGGGGGGCGTTTTAGAGACCCAGTACTTC,CSAQLDRGGVLETQYF
TRBJ1-5,-,-,TRBV29-1,TGCAGCGTTGTACGGGGGGCCGGCCAGCCCCAGCATTTT,CSVVRGAGQPQHF
TRBJ1-6,TRBD1,many,TRBV12-3/TRBV12-4,TGTGCCAGCAGAGACAGGGGGGGTTCACCCCTCCACTTT,CASRDRGGSPLHF
TRBJ2-5,TRBD2,-,TRBV7-2,TGTGCCAGCAGCGTCGGGGGGGGTTGGGAGACCCAGTACTTC,CASSVGGGWETQYF
TRBJ1-5,-,-,TRBV12-3/TRBV12-4,TGTGCCAGCGGTTTTGCTGTGGACCAGGGACCCCAGCATTTT,CASGFAVDQGPQHF
TRBJ2-3,-,few,TRBV27,TGTGCCAGCAGGGCCCTTAGGGGAAATACGCAGTATTTT,CASRALRGNTQYF
TRBJ1-2,-,many,TRBV29-1,TGCAGCGGCTTCACGGCGGTTAACTATGGCTACACCTTC,CSGFTAVNYGYTF
TRBJ1-1,-,few,TRBV7-2,TGTGCCAGCAGCTCATACGTCGGGGGCGTCACTGAAGCTTTCTTT,CASSSYVGGVTEAFF
TRBJ2-1,TRBD1,few,TRBV5-1,TGCGCCAGCAGCTTTATTCCGGGACAGAACTACAATGAGCAGTTCTTC,CASSFIPGQNYNEQFF
TRBJ1-5,-,few,TRBV4-1,TGCGCCAGCAGCCAAGTGGGACTGAGCAATCAGCCCCAGCATTTT,CASSQVGLSNQPQHF
TRBJ2-7,-,-,TRBV18,TGTGCCAGCTCACCCAACAGGGTACGGGGGGAGCAGTACTTC,CASSPNRVRGEQYF
TRBJ2-2,-,-,TRBV30,TGTGCCTGGAGGTTGTACGGGGAGCTGTTTTTT,CAWRLYGELFF
TRBJ2-2,-,many,TRBV5-1,TGCGCCAGCAGCTTGGACCCCGCAGGCGGGGAGCTGTTTTTT,CASSLDPAGGELFF
TRBJ2-5,TRBD2,-,TRBV5-1,TGCGCCAGCAGCCGTGGACTAGCCAGGGAGACCCAGTACTTC,CASSRGLARETQYF
TRBJ1-3,TRBD1,many,TRBV9,TGTGCCAGCAGCGCAATGACAGGGCCTGGAAACACCATATATTTT,CASSAMTGPGNTIYF
TRBJ1-1,-,few,TRBV12-3/TRBV12-4,TGTGCCAGCAACCACAGGCGTTTGAACACTGAAGCTTTCTTT,CASNHRRLNTEAFF
TRBJ1-1,-,many,TRBV18,TGTGCCAGTAAGGAGCTGAACACTGAAGCTTTCTTT,CASKELNTEAFF
TRBJ1-5,TRBD1,-,TRBV12-3/TRBV12-4,TGTGCCAGCAGCCCGGGACAGGGGAGAGGACGAGGCAATCAGCCCCAGCATTTT,CASSPGQGRGRGNQPQHF
TRBJ2-1,-,few,TRBV6-2/TRBV6-3,TGTGCCAGCAGTTGGGCGGGGGAGCAGTTCTTC,CASSWAGEQFF
TRBJ1-4,-,few,TRBV19,TGTGCCAGTAGTCTCTGGTTGACAACTAATGAAAAACTGTTTTTT,CASSLWLTTNEKLFF
TRBJ1-5,-,many,TRBV4-1,TGCGCCAGCAGCCAAGAGTTGAGGACCCTAAGGCGAAGCAATCAGCCCCAGCATTTT,CASSQELRTLRRSNQPQHF